The present TCR beta chain was sequenced within a study of OX40 agonist ivuxolimab in advanced cancers. Looking at the study overall: Previous treatment with anti-PD-1, anti-PD-L1 or anti-CTLA-4 therapy was allowed; under 50% had received some. General observations from the study: CD4+ and CD8+ T cells in blood underwent clonal expansion by week 6 at 0.1 to 3.0 mg/kg. There were also nonresponders showing low normalized T-cell clonal expansion.

As concerns this clone: Its antigen is not identified.

This CDR3 has 13 residues. Deletions cut 9 bases from V and 1 base from J, with 12 bases between. Germline V gene data show CDR1 as MDHEN and CDR2 as SYDVKM. It was autoimmune disease history or systemic immunosuppression that excluded patients. Sequencing used immunoSEQ multiplex PCR; TCRdb keeps in-frame clones, though not all of them. The repertoire holds just under 65,000 clones, with 86% as singletons. The rearrangement uses TRBV28 and TRBJ2-5, with D possibly being TRBD1 or TRBD2 (6 bases each). The specimen was CD4+ or CD8+ T cells sorted from blood, collected in a trial of the OX40 agonist ivuxolimab. The origin of this receptor is an adult with an advanced solid tumor such as melanoma, head and neck, liver or kidney cancer. CDR3 region: CASTKGGQETQYF. In DNA, the CDR3 is TGTGCCAGTACTAAGGGGGGCCAAGAGACCCAGTACTTC.